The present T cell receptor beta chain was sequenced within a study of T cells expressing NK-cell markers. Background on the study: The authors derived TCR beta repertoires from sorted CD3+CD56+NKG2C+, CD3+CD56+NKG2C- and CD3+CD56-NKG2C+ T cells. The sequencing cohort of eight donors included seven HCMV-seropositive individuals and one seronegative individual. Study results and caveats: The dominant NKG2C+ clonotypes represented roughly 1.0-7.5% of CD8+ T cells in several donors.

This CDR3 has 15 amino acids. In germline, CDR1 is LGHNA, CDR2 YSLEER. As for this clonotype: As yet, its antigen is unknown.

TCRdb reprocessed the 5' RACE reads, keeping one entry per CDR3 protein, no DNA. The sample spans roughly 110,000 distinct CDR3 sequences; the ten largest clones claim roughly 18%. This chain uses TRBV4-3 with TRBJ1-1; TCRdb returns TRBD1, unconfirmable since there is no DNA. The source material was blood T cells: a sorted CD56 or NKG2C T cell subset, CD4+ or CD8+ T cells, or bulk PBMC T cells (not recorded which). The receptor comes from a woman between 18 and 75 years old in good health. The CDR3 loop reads CASSQAGDRNTEAFF.